This T cell receptor (beta chain) was identified during a study of T cells in Graves' hyperthyroidism and ophthalmopathy. Overall study: Upon initial diagnosis and before any treatment, peripheral blood was collected. Study-level points and caveats: Onset of ophthalmopathy came a median 6.5 months after the model predicted it.

Ophthalmopathy patients had Clinical Activity Score at least 3, NOSPECS grade at least 4, duration under 3 months. From more than 9.5 ml of fresh peripheral blood, PBMCs were isolated. There are many counts of this clonotype. Its antigen is as yet unknown. TCR beta CDR3 sequences were amplified from RNA transcripts. HTBI primers drove first-round RT-PCR of the TCR CDR3. Using its own MiXCR run on the multiplex PCR reads, TCRdb lists one record per CDR3 protein. The sample yields about 300,000 distinct CDR3 sequences, roughly a fifth seen once. What was sequenced was blood. This sequence originates from a man aged 50-59 years with Graves' ophthalmopathy.

In nucleotides, the CDR3 is TGTGCCAGCAGCGTAGGGGGCAGGGAAACAGATACGCAGTATTTT. This gives the protein CASSVGGRETDTQYF. The chain has TRBV9 and TRBJ2-3; TRBD1 might be the D (5 bases). Between the trimmed V and J ends, which lost 0 bases and 3 bases, there was a span of 11 bases. Germline CDR1 is SGDLS and CDR2 is YYNGEE. The CDR3 consists of 15 residues.